Below, 15 T cell receptor beta chains from the same sample are listed, as sequenced in a study of tumor and adjacent non-tumor tissue in lung cancer. This sample's RNA came from whole unsorted tissue. Three rounds of nested PCR, following a modified ARM-PCR protocol, produced the TCRbeta library. TCRdb reanalysed the multiplex PCR reads using MiXCR and keeps one entry per CDR3 protein. Altogether 77,000 or so distinct CDR3 sequences are present, over 75% being singletons, with the ten largest covering about 12%. The material sequenced was lung tumor tissue. The receptors originated from a woman aged 45 to 65 with non-small cell lung cancer.

Turning to this clonotype: One end of the junction is discordant with germline, which a read error may explain. This rearrangement joins TRBV11-2 to TRBJ1-5, with D maybe TRBD1 (5 bases). The length of the CDR3 is 15 residues. Germline CDR1 reads SGHAT; CDR2 reads FQNNGV. DNA for the CDR3: TGTGCTAGCAGCTGGGACGACTATAGCAATCAGCCCCAGCATTTT. Protein product: CASSWDDYSNQPQHF.

About this clonotype itself: The conserved phenylalanine or tryptophan normally closing the CDR3 is absent here, so this likely arose from a read error. The chain recombines TRBV11-2 with TRBJ2-1, with 8 bases aligning to TRBD2. The germline CDR1 and CDR2 sequences are SGHAT and FQNNGV. The CDR3 covers 16 residues. The junction had 6 bases not matched to a gene; V was cut back by 0 bases and J by 5 bases. The CDR3 loop reads CASSLEAGAGHNEQFL. The CDR3 nucleotides read TGTGCCAGCAGCTTAGAAGCGGGAGCGGGGCACAATGAGCAGTTCCTC.

On this clonotype: Germline is not matched at one junction end, which may reflect a read error. The genes are TRBV10-2 and TRBJ2-5; the D is unclear. Per germline, CDR1 WSHSY and CDR2 SAAADI. This CDR3 is 13 amino acids long. CDR3 nucleotides: TGCGCCAACAGTGAATCTGGGATAGAGACCCAGTACTTC. This sequence encodes CANSESGIETQYF.

Details on this clonotype: A read error may account for a junction end that differs from germline. The gene calls are TRBV6-1 and TRBJ2-1, with D possibly being TRBD1 (5 bases). The CDR3 runs to 14 residues. CDR1 is MNHNS and CDR2 is SASEGT in the germline V gene. CDR3 in amino acids: CVSSALTWGDEQFF. CDR3 nucleotide sequence: TGTGTCAGCAGTGCTCTGACATGGGGCGATGAGCAGTTCTTC.

Turning to this clonotype: This sequence may be a read error, since a much larger clone differs from it by one base. Since the CDR3 does not end with the conserved phenylalanine or tryptophan, this likely comes from a read error. V gene TRBV20-1 combines with J gene TRBJ2-7; D uncertain. The ends were cut back, 1 base at V and 2 bases at J, with 12 bases in the middle. CDR3 length: 14 amino acids. Looked up from germline, CDR1 is DFQATT and CDR2 is SNEGSKA (reference sequence). The CDR3: CSARVPGAAYEQYI. CDR3 DNA: TGCAGTGCTAGAGTTCCAGGCGCAGCCTACGAGCAGTACATC.

As regards this clonotype: One end of the junction fails to match germline, which may point to a read error. V gene TRBV4-2 combines with J gene TRBJ2-2; D might be TRBD2 (5 bases). The CDR3 covers 18 residues. Germline CDR1 LGHNA, CDR2 YNFKEQ. The CDR3, as DNA: TGTGCCAGCAGCCAAGAGAGGGTAGCGCGATTGAACACCGGGGAGCTGTATTTC. It codes for CASSQERVARLNTGELYF.

Worth noting for this clonotype: No conserved phenylalanine or tryptophan ends this CDR3, so it is likely a read error. The CDR3 loop is CASSEGRQGPAGYTI. In DNA form, the CDR3 reads TGTGCCAGCAGTGAGGGGAGACAGGGGCCAGCGGGCTACACCATC. This chain joins TRBV6-1 and TRBJ1-2; TRBD1 matches at 8 bases. Germline V gives CDR1 MNHNS, CDR2 SASEGT. V dropped 3 bases and J dropped 8; count of bases not matched to a gene: 11. This CDR3 is built from 15 residues.

As to this clonotype: The junction does not match germline at one end; this may be a read error. V usage is TRBV29-1 and J usage is TRBJ2-1; 7 bases align to TRBD2. The length of the CDR3 is 15 residues. The germline gives CDR1 SQVTM, CDR2 ANQGSEA. The CDR3 reads CSAEDVVAGFNEQLF. The CDR3 bases are TGCAGCGCCGAGGATGTGGTAGCGGGTTTCAATGAGCAGTTATTC.

A remark on this clonotype: The junction shows a germline mismatch at one end, possibly a read error. The chain recombines TRBV6-1 with TRBJ2-5; D perhaps matches TRBD1 (6 bases). From germline, CDR1 is MNHNS and CDR2 SASEGT. The CDR3 covers 14 residues. CDR3 in amino acids: CPSHQGQGQETQYF. CDR3 in DNA: TGTCCCAGTCACCAGGGGCAGGGTCAAGAGACCCAGTACTTC.

A remark on this clonotype: The final CDR3 position lacks the conserved phenylalanine or tryptophan, pointing to a likely read error. This chain connects TRBV11-2 to TRBJ1-6; 8 bases line up with TRBD1. The CDR3 is made up of 14 amino acids. The germline V gene has CDR1 SGHAT and CDR2 FQNNGV. DNA of the CDR3: TGTGCCTGCAGCTTAGACAGGGGTAATTCATCCCTCCACTAT. Its translation is CACSLDRGNSSLHY.

This chain connects TRBV11-2 to TRBJ2-3; D is unclear. The length of the CDR3 is 14 residues. Germline V gene data show CDR1 as SGHAT and CDR2 as FQNNGV. Trimming stripped 0 bases from V and 15 bases from J, with 19 bases between. The CDR3 loop reads CASSLDLVSDTHYF. CDR3 in DNA: TGTGCCAGCAGCTTAGATCTGGTATCAGATACACATTATTTT.

The chain joins TRBV12-3 or TRBV12-4 to TRBJ2-5; unclear D gene. The CDR3 runs 14 residues. Trimming took off 9 bases at V and 6 bases at J, with 20 bases between the two ends. The CDR3 loop reads CASGHPEEAQTQYF. CDR3 nucleotides: TGTGCCAGTGGGCACCCTGAAGAGGCACAGACCCAGTACTTC.

On this clonotype itself: Without the conserved terminal phenylalanine or tryptophan, this CDR3 likely stems from a read error. The rearrangement uses TRBV14 and TRBJ1-4; no definite D call. The CDR3 loop spans 14 amino acids. V was clipped by 2 bases and J by 10 bases, with 14 bases between them. The germline V gene has CDR1 SGHDN and CDR2 FVKESK. The CDR3 nucleotides are TGTGCCAGCAGCCAATACCGCGCAGAGAGAAAACTGTTTCTT. This translates into CASSQYRAERKLFL.

This clonotype has a handful of counts. The chain combines TRBV6-4 with TRBJ2-3; 8 bases line up with TRBD2. CDR3 size: 15 residues. CDR1 and CDR2 from the germline V gene are MRHNA and SNTAGT. The V segment lost 2 bases and the J segment 0 bases; nucleotides outside the gene matches: 1. The CDR3 loop is CASSDASGSTDTQYF. The CDR3 nucleotides read TGTGCCAGCAGTGACGCTAGCGGGAGCACAGATACGCAGTATTTT.

This clonotype was seen only a few times. A junction boundary mismatches the germline segment, possibly from a read error. The chain recombines TRBV29-1 with TRBJ2-7, with 9 bases matching TRBD1. The CDR3 covers 15 residues. Germline CDR1 reads SQVTM; CDR2 reads ANQGSEA. The CDR3 region is CSVEGQGGLEYEQYF. The CDR3 DNA follows: TGCAGCGTTGAGGGACAGGGTGGTCTGGAGTACGAGCAGTATTTC.